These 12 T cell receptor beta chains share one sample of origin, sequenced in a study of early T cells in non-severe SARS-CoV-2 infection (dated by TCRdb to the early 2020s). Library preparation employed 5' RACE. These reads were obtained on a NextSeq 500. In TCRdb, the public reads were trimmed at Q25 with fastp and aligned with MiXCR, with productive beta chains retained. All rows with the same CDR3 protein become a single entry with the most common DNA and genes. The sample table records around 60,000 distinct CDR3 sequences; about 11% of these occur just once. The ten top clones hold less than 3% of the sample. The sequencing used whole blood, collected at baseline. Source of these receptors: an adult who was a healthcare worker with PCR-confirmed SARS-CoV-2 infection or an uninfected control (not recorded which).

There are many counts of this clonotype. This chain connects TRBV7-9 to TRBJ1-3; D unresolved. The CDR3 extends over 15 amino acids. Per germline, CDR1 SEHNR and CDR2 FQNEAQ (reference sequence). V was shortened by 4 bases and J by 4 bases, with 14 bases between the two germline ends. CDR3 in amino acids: CASSYRAPQGNTIYF. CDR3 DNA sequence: TGTGCCAGCAGCTACCGGGCCCCGCAAGGAAACACCATATATTTT.

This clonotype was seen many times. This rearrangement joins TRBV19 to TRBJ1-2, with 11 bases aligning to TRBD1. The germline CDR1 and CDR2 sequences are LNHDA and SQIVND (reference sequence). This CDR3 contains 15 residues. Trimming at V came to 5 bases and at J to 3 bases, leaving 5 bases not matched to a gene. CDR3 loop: CASSFWTGGDYGYTF. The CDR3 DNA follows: TGTGCCAGTAGTTTCTGGACAGGGGGCGACTATGGCTACACCTTC.

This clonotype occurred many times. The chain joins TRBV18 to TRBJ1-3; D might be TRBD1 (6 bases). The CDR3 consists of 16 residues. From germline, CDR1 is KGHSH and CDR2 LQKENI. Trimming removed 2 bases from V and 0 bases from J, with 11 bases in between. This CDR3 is CASSPANRASGNTIYF. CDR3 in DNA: TGTGCCAGCTCACCAGCGAACAGGGCCTCTGGAAACACCATATATTTT.

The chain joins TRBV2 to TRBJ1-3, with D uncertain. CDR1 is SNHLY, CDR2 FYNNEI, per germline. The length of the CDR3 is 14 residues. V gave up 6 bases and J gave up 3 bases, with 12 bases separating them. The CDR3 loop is CASRGSLFGNTIYF. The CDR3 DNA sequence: TGTGCCAGCAGAGGGAGTCTTTTTGGAAACACCATATATTTT.

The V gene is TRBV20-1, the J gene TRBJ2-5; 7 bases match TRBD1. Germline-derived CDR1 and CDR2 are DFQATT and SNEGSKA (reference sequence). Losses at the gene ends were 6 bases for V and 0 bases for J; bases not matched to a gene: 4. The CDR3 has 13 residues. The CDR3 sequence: CSARGQYQETQYF. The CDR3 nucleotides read TGCAGTGCGAGGGGGCAGTACCAAGAGACCCAGTACTTC.

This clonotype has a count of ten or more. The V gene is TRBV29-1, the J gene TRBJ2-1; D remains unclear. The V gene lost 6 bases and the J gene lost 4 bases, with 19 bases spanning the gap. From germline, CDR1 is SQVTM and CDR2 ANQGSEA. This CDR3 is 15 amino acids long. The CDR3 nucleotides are TGCAGCGTAGGCCGACCGAGCCTATCTTACAATGAGCAGTTCTTC. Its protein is CSVGRPSLSYNEQFF.

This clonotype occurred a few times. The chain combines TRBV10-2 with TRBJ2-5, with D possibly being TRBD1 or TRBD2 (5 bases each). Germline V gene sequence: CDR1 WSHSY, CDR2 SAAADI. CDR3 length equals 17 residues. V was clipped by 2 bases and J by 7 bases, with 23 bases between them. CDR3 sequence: CASSEGGIGTALGTQYF. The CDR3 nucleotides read TGCGCCAGCAGTGAGGGGGGTATCGGAACAGCATTGGGGACCCAGTACTTC.

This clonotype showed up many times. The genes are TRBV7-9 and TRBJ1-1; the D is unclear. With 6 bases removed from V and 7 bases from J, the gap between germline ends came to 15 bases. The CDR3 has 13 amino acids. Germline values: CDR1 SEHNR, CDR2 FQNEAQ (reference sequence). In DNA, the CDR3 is TGTGCCAGCAGAGCCCCGGCGCGGCATGAAGCTTTCTTT. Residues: CASRAPARHEAFF. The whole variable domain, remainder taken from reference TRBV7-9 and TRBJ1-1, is DTGVSQNPRHKITKRGQNVTFRCDPISEHNRLYWYRQTLGQGPEFLTYFQNEAQLEKSRLLSDRFSAERPKGSFSTLEIQRTEQGDSAMYLCASRAPARHEAFFGQGTRLTVV.

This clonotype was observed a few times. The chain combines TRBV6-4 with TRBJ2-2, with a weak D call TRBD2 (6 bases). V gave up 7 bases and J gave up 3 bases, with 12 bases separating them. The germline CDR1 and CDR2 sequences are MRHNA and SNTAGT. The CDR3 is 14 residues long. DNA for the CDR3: TGTGCCAGCAAAGGAGGGGACGACACCGGGGAGCTGTTTTTT. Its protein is CASKGGDDTGELFF.

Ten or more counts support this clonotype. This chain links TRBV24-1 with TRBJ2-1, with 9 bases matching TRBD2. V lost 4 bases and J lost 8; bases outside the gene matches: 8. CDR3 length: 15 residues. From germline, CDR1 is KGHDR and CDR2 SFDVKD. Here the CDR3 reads CATSDSGGPGDEQFF. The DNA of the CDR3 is TGTGCCACCAGTGACAGCGGGGGGCCCGGTGATGAGCAGTTCTTC.

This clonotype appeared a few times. This CDR3 is CASSLFPRNTEAFF. The CDR3 region has the DNA TGTGCCAGCAGTTTATTCCCTCGGAACACTGAAGCTTTCTTT. The chain uses TRBV27 and TRBJ1-1; D unresolved. This CDR3 has 14 amino acids. Germline V gene data show CDR1 as MNHEY and CDR2 as SMNVEV (reference sequence). Trimming took off 1 base at V and 1 base at J, with 7 bases between the two ends.

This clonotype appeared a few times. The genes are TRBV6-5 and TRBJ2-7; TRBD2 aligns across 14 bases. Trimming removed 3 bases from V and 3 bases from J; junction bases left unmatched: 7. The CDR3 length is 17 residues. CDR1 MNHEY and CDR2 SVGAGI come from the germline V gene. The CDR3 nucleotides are TGTGCCAGCAGTTATGGGACTAGCGGGGGCGCGATCTACGAGCAGTACTTC. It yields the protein CASSYGTSGGAIYEQYF.